Described below is a single T cell receptor (beta chain) sequence and its context. Its target is unknown. TCR beta CDR3 amplification used RNA transcripts. First-round RT-PCR used HTBI primers; second-round multiplex PCR followed. Using its own MiXCR run on the multiplex PCR reads, TCRdb lists one record per CDR3 protein. This table holds over a million distinct CDR3 sequences, about 40% found once. The sample originates from a study of Graves' ophthalmopathy and Graves' hyperthyroidism. On the study more broadly: Absence of ophthalmopathy within 18 months of follow-up defined stable hyperthyroidism. Study-level results: Discriminating ophthalmopathy from stable hyperthyroidism, a 13-signature model attained a sensitivity of under 90% and a specificity of around 77%. Blood repertoires reportedly contained most expanded thyroid clonotypes above 0.001 frequency.

Per germline, CDR1 DFQATT and CDR2 SNEGSKA (reference sequence). This CDR3 region has 15 residues. With 5 bases removed from V and 0 bases from J, the gap between germline ends came to 16 bases. The hyperthyroidism patients, aged 18 to 65, had been newly diagnosed, with under 2 months' duration. The material sequenced was peripheral blood or thyroid tissue (not recorded which). The chain has TRBV20-1 and TRBJ1-1, with D possibly being TRBD1 (6 bases). This TCR came from an adult man with Graves' hyperthyroidism. CDR3 region: CSAPRGGGMNTEAFF. The DNA for the CDR3 is TGCAGTGCTCCACGGGGCGGGGGCATGAACACTGAAGCTTTCTTT.